The present TCR beta chain was sequenced within a study of blood T cell repertoires in COVID-19. The overall study: Sample material is recorded as cDNA or gDNA derived from T cells, B-cell-depleted T cells, or PBMCs.

TCRdb's table, derived via immunoSEQ multiplex PCR, lists solely in-frame clones and lacks some. The sample includes about 440,000 clones, 75% to 90% of them seen just once. This receptor was obtained from a young woman with acute or convalescent COVID-19. Sequenced input: peripheral blood.

CDR3 DNA sequence: TGCGCCAGCCGGCCGACAGGGACTGAAAAACTGTTTTTT. As protein: CASRPTGTEKLFF. The genes are TRBV5-1 and TRBJ1-4, with 7 nucleotides matching TRBD1. This CDR3 is 13 amino acids long. Germline values: CDR1 SGHRS, CDR2 YFSETQ. The junction had 7 bases not matched to a gene; V was cut back by 7 bases and J by 7 bases.